Listed here are 14 T cell receptor beta chains from one sample, sequenced in a study of human T cells and chemical hapten exposure (dated by TCRdb to the early 2020s). The sample's time point label, in plain terms: patch test 2, 6 weeks after DPC sensitization. What the treatment or condition label conveys for this sample: therapeutic diphenylcyclopropenone sensitization with weekly scalp DPC. Library prep was done by RACE. Sequencing was carried out with a NextSeq 500. TCRdb reanalyzed the raw reads on its own, using fastp at Q25 for trimming and MiXCR for clone calling, and kept in-frame beta chains. Rows are combined by CDR3 protein, so each entry shows the most common genes and DNA. The sample yields roughly 94,000 distinct CDR3 sequences; approximately 8.6% were counted once. Of the sample, 2% to 2.5% falls within the top ten clones. Specimen: whole blood, collected in connection with sensitization to the hapten diphenylcyclopropenone (DPC). Receptors were obtained from a woman aged 40 to 50 with alopecia areata. Some clones in this sample may be carry-over from other donors' samples.

This clonotype was seen more than once but under ten times. The rearrangement joins TRBV6-1 to TRBJ1-5; possible D gene TRBD1, 6 bases. Between the trimmed V and J ends, which lost 3 bases and 1 base, there was a span of 13 bases. In germline, CDR1 is MNHNS, CDR2 SASEGT. The CDR3 runs 16 residues. CDR3 coding DNA: TGTGCCAGCAGTGATCGCCGGGGGGCGAGCAATCAGCCCCAGCATTTT. Protein sequence: CASSDRRGASNQPQHF.

V usage is TRBV11-2 and J usage is TRBJ2-7; D is undetermined. This CDR3 comprises 14 residues. The germline CDR1 and CDR2 sequences are SGHAT and FQNNGV. Between the trimmed V and J ends, which lost 2 bases and 0 bases, there was a span of 8 bases. The CDR3 here is CASSLQDGSYEQYF. The CDR3 region has the DNA TGTGCCAGCAGCTTACAGGACGGCTCCTACGAGCAGTACTTC.

The chain couples TRBV30 to TRBJ1-5; D is unresolved. Trimming took off 2 bases at V and 5 bases at J, with 7 bases between the two ends. The CDR3 is 12 amino acids. CDR1 is GTSNPN and CDR2 is SVGIG in the germline V gene (reference sequence). CDR3: CAWSTTDQPQHF. In nucleotides, the CDR3 is TGTGCCTGGAGTACCACAGATCAGCCCCAGCATTTT.

This clonotype was detected a few times. The chain employs TRBV2 and TRBJ2-5, with D possibly matching TRBD2 (6 bases). Trimming stripped 6 bases from V and 5 bases from J, with 13 bases between. The CDR3 loop spans 13 amino acids. Germline CDR1 SNHLY, CDR2 FYNNEI. The CDR3 region is CASSGGLPETQYF. CDR3 bases: TGTGCCAGCAGCGGGGGTCTGCCCGAGACCCAGTACTTC. Full variable domain (remainder filled in from reference TRBV2 and TRBJ2-5): EPEVTQTPSHQVTQMGQEVILRCVPISNHLYFYWYRQILGQKVEFLVSFYNNEISEKSEIFDDQFSVERPDGSNFTLKIRSTKLEDSAMYFCASSGGLPETQYFGPGTRLLVL.

This clonotype was seen ten or more times. The rearrangement links TRBV29-1 to TRBJ2-1, with 9 positions matching TRBD2. The trim removed 3 bases at V and 1 base at J, leaving 10 bases unmatched. CDR1 is SQVTM, CDR2 ANQGSEA, per germline. CDR3 length: 17 amino acids. DNA of the CDR3: TGCAGCGTTGATGGCATAGCGGGAGCACCATCCTACAATGAGCAGTTCTTC. Amino acid sequence: CSVDGIAGAPSYNEQFF.

This clonotype was counted at least ten times. The rearrangement uses TRBV5-1 and TRBJ2-2; tentatively, D is TRBD1 (10 bases). V was clipped by 3 bases and J by 6 bases, with 15 bases between them. The CDR3 is made up of 15 amino acids. Germline lookup yields CDR1 SGHRS and CDR2 YFSETQ. The CDR3 DNA sequence: TGCGCCAGCAGCTCTAGCGGGACAGGGGCCGGGGAGCTGTTTTTT. It is translated as CASSSSGTGAGELFF.

This chain connects TRBV10-3 to TRBJ1-1; unclear D gene. Germline V CDR1 and CDR2: ENHRY, SYGVKD. This CDR3 contains 14 residues. V was pared by 3 bases and J by 2 bases, with 10 bases between. CDR3 amino acids: CAISDFVRNTEAFF. The CDR3 region has the DNA TGTGCCATCAGTGATTTTGTCCGAAACACTGAAGCTTTCTTT.

V is TRBV2 and J is TRBJ2-5; D gene unclear. The length of the CDR3 is 15 residues. The V gene lost 3 bases and the J gene lost 4 bases, with 15 bases spanning the gap. Germline CDR1 SNHLY, CDR2 FYNNEI. CDR3 region: CASSDSTSDGETQYF. The CDR3 coding sequence is TGTGCCAGCAGTGACTCAACGTCCGACGGAGAGACCCAGTACTTC.

This clonotype was detected ten times or more. The chain joins TRBV7-9 to TRBJ2-2; 8 bases fit TRBD1. This CDR3 region has 15 residues. Germline assignment: CDR1 SEHNR and CDR2 FQNEAQ (reference sequence). After removal of 8 bases from V and 5 bases from J, the junction contained 10 bases not matched to a gene. This chain's CDR3 is CASGRDRRWTGELFF. For the CDR3, the DNA is TGTGCCAGCGGACGGGACAGGAGATGGACCGGGGAGCTGTTTTTT.

This clonotype was seen only a few times. This chain links TRBV7-2 with TRBJ2-3; D is unresolved. The CDR3 has 12 residues. Trimming removed 2 bases from V and 5 bases from J, with 5 bases in between. Germline assignment: CDR1 SGHTA and CDR2 FQGNSA. The CDR3 coding sequence is TGTGCCAGCAGCTTAAGACGAGATACGCAGTATTTT. Translation gives CASSLRRDTQYF.

This chain uses TRBV28 with TRBJ2-7; D unresolved. CDR1 and CDR2 (germline): MDHEN, SYDVKM. V lost 1 base and J 0 bases, leaving 13 bases between the germline ends. The CDR3 extends over 16 amino acids. The CDR3 region has the DNA TGTGCCAGCAGTTTATTAACATTTTCTTCCTCCTACGAGCAGTACTTC. Amino acids: CASSLLTFSSSYEQYF.

The genes are TRBV20-1 and TRBJ2-7; a possible D gene is TRBD2 (5 bases). This CDR3 region has 14 residues. In germline, CDR1 is DFQATT, CDR2 SNEGSKA (reference sequence). Trimming removed 6 bases at V and 5 bases at J, with 20 bases between. DNA of the CDR3: TGCAGTGCCCTTAAGGTCCTACTGAGGGACGAGCAGTACTTC. Translated, it gives CSALKVLLRDEQYF.

This clonotype was observed a few times. The rearrangement links TRBV28 to TRBJ2-3, with no clear D. Germline-derived CDR1 and CDR2 are MDHEN and SYDVKM. This CDR3 is built from 15 residues. Trimming took off 4 bases at V and 5 bases at J, with 16 bases between the two ends. The CDR3 DNA reads as TGTGCCAGCAGTTCCACATCTCAGGCCCAAGATACGCAGTATTTT. Amino acids: CASSSTSQAQDTQYF. The whole variable domain, remainder taken from reference TRBV28 and TRBJ2-3, is DVKVTQSSRYLVKRTGEKVFLECVQDMDHENMFWYRQDPGLGLRLIYFSYDVKMKEKGDIPEGYSVSREKKERFSLILESASTNQTSMYLCASSSTSQAQDTQYFGPGTRLTVL.

V usage is TRBV20-1 and J usage is TRBJ1-5; 9 nucleotides line up with TRBD1. J gave up 9 bases and V 3 bases, and 12 bases lay outside the gene matches. This CDR3 contains 15 residues. CDR1 is DFQATT, CDR2 SNEGSKA, per germline (reference sequence). CDR3 sequence: CSASALGQGLAPQHF. For the CDR3, the DNA is TGCAGTGCTAGTGCTCTGGGACAGGGCTTGGCGCCCCAGCATTTT.